This T cell receptor beta chain was observed in a study of blood T cell repertoires in COVID-19. Background on the study: There were acute and convalescent COVID-19 samples, and they came from the United States, Italy and Spain. The cDNA or gDNA used as material had been derived from T cells, B-cell-depleted T cells, or PBMCs.

In the study's own analysis: By means of reference gene primer amplification, nucleated cell counts were estimated. Sequencing was performed with immunoSEQ multiplex PCR; in TCRdb, only in-frame clones are kept and a portion is missing. The V and J calls and clone size were taken over from that table, and D and trimming were inferred from the DNA. The sample holds approximately 60,000 clones, approximately 95% seen once. This TCR was recovered from an older man with active COVID-19. Specimen: peripheral blood.

The DNA for the CDR3 is TGTGCCAGCAGCCAAGAATACAGGATGAACACCGGGGAGCTGTTTTTT. Protein sequence: CASSQEYRMNTGELFF. The V call is TRBV4-2, the J call TRBJ2-2, with a possible D match to TRBD1 (5 bases). CDR3 length: 16 amino acids. V was clipped by 0 bases and J by 1 base, with 9 bases between them. Germline loops: CDR1 LGHNA, CDR2 YNFKEQ.